This TCR beta chain was captured by sequencing in a study of T cell responses to AZD1222 COVID-19 vaccine. Study-wide results and caveats: There were repertoire samples only from the period after the peak T cell response. Regions 160-218 and 743-854 dominated among vaccine-associated CD4 TCRs spanning spike.

Comments on this clone: Its target is not known.

Produced via immunoSEQ multiplex PCR; TCRdb's table is partial and in-frame only. The repertoire holds 130,000 or so clones, with 90% to 95% as singletons. The CDR3 is 11 residues long. Germline assignment: CDR1 SNHLY and CDR2 FYNNEI. Trimming removed 6 bases from V and 6 bases from J, with 9 bases in between. The sequence was collected from an adult in good health. Sequencing was performed on peripheral blood, taken on day 0 of AZD1222 vaccination. The chain has TRBV2 and TRBJ2-7, with D unclear. The DNA for the CDR3 is TGTGCCAGCAGAACCCAAGCCGAGCAGTACTTC. Translation: CASRTQAEQYF.